Included here is one T cell receptor beta chain sequence, with context. One end of the junction is discordant with germline, which a read error may explain. No cell sorting was done before RNA was extracted from the tissue. Distant lung tissue was collected more than 3 cm away from the tumor edge. Between August and November 2014, newly diagnosed, chemotherapy-naive lung cancer patients underwent thoracic surgery in China. The data derive from a study of tumor and adjacent non-tumor tissue in lung cancer. Study details: About 4.17 million productive TCRbeta reads were obtained per sample on average.

The length of the CDR3 is 14 residues. From germline, CDR1 is SNHLY and CDR2 FYNNEI. The library came from three nested PCR rounds adapted from ARM-PCR protocols. TCRdb ran MiXCR on the multiplex PCR reads and lists one entry per CDR3 protein. This table has about 48,000 distinct CDR3 sequences, roughly 67% appearing once. The sequencing sample was made of distant non-tumor lung tissue. This chain links TRBV2 with TRBJ2-7; TRBD2 is a possible D gene (6 bases). This TCR derives from a woman between 70 and 85 years old with non-small cell lung cancer. CDR3 in DNA: TGTGCCAGCAGTGAAGCGGGGGGTCCCTACGAGCAGTGCTTC. Amino acids: CASSEAGGPYEQCF.